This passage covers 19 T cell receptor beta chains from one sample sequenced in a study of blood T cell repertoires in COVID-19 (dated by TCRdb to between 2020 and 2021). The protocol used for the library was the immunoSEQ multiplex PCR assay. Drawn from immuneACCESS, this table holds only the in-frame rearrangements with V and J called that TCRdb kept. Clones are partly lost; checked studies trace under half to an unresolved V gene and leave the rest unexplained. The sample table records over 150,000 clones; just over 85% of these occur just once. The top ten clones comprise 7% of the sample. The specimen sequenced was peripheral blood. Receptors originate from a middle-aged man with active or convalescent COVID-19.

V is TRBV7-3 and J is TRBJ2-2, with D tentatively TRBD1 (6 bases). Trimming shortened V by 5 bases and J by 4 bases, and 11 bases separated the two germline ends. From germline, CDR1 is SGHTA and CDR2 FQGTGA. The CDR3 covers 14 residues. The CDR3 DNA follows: TGTGCCAGCAGCCAACAGGGTTTCACCGGGGAGCTGTTTTTT. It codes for CASSQQGFTGELFF.

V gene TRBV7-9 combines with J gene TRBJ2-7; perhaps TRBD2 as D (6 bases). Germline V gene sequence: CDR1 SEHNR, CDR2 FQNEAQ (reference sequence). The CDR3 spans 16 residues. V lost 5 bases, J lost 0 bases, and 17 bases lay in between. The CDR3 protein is CASSPRAGPYSYEQYF. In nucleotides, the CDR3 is TGTGCCAGCAGCCCCAGGGCGGGACCTTACTCCTACGAGCAGTACTTC.

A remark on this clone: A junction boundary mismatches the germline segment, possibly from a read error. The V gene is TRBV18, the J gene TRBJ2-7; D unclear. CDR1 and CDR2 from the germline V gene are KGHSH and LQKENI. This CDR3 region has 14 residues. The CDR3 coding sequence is TGTGCCAGCTCCCCTGGAAGCGACTCCAACGAGCAGTACTTC. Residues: CASSPGSDSNEQYF.

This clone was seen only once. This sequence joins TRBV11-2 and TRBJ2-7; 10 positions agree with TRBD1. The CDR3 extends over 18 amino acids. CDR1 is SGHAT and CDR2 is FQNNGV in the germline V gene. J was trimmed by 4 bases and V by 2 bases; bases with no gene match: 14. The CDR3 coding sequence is TGTGCCAGCAGCTTATACAATCCCCCGGGACAGGGGTTGTACGAGCAGTACTTC. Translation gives CASSLYNPPGQGLYEQYF. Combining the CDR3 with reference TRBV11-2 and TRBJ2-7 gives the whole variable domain EAGVAQSPRYKIIEKRQSVAFWCNPISGHATLYWYQQILGQGPKLLIQFQNNGVVDDSQLPKDRFSAERLKGVDSTLKIQPAKLEDSAVYLCASSLYNPPGQGLYEQYFGPGTRLTVT.

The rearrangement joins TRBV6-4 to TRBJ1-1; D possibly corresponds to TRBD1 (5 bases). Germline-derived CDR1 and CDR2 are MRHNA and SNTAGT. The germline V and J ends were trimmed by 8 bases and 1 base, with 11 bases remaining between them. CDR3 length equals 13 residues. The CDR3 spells CASRRAWNTEAFF. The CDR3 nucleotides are TGTGCCAGCCGCAGGGCTTGGAACACTGAAGCTTTCTTT.

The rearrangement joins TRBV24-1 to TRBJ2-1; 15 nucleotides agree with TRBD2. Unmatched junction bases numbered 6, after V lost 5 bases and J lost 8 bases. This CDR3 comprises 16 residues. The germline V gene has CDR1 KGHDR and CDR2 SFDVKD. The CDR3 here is CATSGQGLAGGHEQFF. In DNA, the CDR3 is TGTGCCACCAGTGGGCAGGGACTAGCGGGGGGCCATGAGCAGTTCTTC.

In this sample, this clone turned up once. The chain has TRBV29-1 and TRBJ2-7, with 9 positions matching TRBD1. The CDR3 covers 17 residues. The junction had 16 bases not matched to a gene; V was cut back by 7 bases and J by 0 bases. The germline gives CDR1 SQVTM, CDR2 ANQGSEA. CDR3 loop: CSASKGTGYGSSYEQYF. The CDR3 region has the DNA TGCAGCGCGTCAAAGGGGACAGGGTACGGGAGCTCCTACGAGCAGTACTTC.

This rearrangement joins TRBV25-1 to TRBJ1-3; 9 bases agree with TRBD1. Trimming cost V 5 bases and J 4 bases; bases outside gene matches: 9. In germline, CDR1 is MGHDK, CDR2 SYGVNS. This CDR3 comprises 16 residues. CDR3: CASSTHGQGSGNTIYF. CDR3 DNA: TGTGCCAGCAGTACACACGGACAGGGGTCAGGAAACACCATATATTTT.

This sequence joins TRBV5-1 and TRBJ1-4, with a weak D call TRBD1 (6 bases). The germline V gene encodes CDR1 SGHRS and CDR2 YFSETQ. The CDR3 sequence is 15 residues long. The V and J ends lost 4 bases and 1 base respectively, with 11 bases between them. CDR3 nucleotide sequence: TGCGCCAGCAGCGACCAACAGGGAACTAATGAAAAACTGTTTTTT. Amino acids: CASSDQQGTNEKLFF. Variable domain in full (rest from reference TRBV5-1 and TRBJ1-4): KAGVTQTPRYLIKTRGQQVTLSCSPISGHRSVSWYQQTPGQGLQFLFEYFSETQRNKGNFPGRFSGRQFSNSRSEMNVSTLELGDSALYLCASSDQQGTNEKLFFGSGTQLSVL.

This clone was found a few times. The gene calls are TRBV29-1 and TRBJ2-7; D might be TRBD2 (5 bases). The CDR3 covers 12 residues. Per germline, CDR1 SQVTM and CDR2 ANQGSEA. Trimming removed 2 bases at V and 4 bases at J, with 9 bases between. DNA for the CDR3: TGCAGCGTTGAAACGGACTCGTACGAGCAGTACTTC. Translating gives CSVETDSYEQYF.

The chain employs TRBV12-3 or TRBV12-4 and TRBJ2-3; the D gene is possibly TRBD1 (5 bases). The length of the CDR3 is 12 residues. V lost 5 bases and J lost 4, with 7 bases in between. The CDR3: CASSQGSDTQYF. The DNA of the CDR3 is TGTGCCAGCAGTCAGGGCTCAGATACGCAGTATTTT.

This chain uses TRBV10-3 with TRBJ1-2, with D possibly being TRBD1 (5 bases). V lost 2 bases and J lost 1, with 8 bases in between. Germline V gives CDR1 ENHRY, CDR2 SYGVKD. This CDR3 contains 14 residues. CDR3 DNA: TGTGCCATCAGTGAGACCCAGGGTAACTATGGCTACACCTTC. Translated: CAISETQGNYGYTF.

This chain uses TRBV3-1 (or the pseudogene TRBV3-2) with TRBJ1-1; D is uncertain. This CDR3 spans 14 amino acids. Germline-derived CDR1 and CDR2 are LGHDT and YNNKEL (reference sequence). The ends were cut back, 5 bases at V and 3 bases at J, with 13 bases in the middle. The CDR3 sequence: CASSDRGTDTEAFF. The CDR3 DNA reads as TGTGCCAGCAGCGACCGGGGTACTGACACTGAAGCTTTCTTT.

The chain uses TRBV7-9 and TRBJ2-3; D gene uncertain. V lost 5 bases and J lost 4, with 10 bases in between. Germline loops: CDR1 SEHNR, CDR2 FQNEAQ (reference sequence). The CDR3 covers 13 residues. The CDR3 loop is CASSPGTADTQYF. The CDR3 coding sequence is TGTGCCAGCAGCCCGGGTACGGCAGATACGCAGTATTTT. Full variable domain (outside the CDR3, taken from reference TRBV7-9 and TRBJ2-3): DTGVSQNPRHKITKRGQNVTFRCDPISEHNRLYWYRQTLGQGPEFLTYFQNEAQLEKSRLLSDRFSAERPKGSFSTLEIQRTEQGDSAMYLCASSPGTADTQYFGPGTRLTVL.

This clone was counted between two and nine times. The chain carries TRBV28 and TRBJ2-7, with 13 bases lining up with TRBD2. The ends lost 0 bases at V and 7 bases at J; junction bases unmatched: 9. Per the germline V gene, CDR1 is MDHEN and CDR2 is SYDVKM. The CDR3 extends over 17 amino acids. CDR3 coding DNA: TGTGCCAGCAGTTTATGGACACTAGCGGGAGGGCCGGGGGAGCAGTACTTC. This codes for CASSLWTLAGGPGEQYF.

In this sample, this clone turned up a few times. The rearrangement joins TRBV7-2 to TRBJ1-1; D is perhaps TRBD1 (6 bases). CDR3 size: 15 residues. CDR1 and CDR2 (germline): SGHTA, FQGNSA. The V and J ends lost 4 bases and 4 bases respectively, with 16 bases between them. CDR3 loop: CASSYSTGLATEAFF. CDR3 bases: TGTGCCAGCAGCTACAGTACAGGGCTGGCCACTGAAGCTTTCTTT.

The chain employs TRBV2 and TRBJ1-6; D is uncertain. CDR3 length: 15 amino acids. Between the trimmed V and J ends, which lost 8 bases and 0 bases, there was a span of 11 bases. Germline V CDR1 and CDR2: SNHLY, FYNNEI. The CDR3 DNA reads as TGTGCCAGCCTGTTCATGAGCTCCTATAATTCACCCCTCCACTTT. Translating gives CASLFMSSYNSPLHF.

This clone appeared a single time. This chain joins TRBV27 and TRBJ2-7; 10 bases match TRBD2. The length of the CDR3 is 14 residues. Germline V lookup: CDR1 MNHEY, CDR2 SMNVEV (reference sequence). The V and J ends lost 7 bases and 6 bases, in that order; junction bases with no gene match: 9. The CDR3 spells CASTFLAGEGEQYF. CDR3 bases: TGTGCCAGCACCTTCCTAGCGGGAGAGGGCGAGCAGTACTTC.

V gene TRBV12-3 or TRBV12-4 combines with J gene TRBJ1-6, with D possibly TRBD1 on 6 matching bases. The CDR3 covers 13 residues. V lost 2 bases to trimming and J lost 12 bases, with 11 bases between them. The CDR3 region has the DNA TGTGCCAGCAGTTTACTCCAGGGGCTACCCCTCCACTTT. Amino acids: CASSLLQGLPLHF.